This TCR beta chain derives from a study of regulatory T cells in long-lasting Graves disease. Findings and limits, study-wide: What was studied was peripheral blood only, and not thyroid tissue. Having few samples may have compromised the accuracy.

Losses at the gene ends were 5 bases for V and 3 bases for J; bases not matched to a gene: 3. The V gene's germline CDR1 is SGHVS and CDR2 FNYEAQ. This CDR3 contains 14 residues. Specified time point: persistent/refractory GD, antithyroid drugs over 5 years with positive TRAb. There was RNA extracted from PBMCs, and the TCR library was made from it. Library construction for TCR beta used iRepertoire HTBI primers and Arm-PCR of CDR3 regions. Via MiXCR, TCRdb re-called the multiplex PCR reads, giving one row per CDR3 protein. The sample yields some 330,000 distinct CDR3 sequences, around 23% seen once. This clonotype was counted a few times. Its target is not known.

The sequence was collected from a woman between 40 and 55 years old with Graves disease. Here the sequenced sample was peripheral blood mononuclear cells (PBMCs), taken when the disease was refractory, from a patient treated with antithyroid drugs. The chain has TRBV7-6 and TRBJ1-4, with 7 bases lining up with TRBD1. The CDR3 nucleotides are TGTGCCAGCAGCCCACAGGGGCCTAATGAAAAACTGTTTTTT. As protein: CASSPQGPNEKLFF.